These T cell receptor beta chains were read from a single sample in a study of vaccination effects on CD4 cells after COVID-19. No antigens are known for them. This table comes from immunoSEQ multiplex PCR, and its TCRdb copy is limited to in-frame clones, with some not included. The table records tens of thousands of clones, around 78% of them present only once. This material consisted of CD4+ T cells from PBMCs cultured with SARS-CoV-2 spike peptides, taken before COVID-19 vaccination. Receptor source: a human donor who received a COVID-19 vaccine. The CDR3 runs from the conserved cysteine through the conserved F or W. Each record gives: D gene, V gene, clone size, J gene, CDR3 DNA, CDR3 protein. D genes are given only for firm matches. Rows give clone size only sometimes, using once, few, many, or a class for an expanded clone.

NA,TRBV4-1,NA,TRBJ2-3,TGCGCCAGCAGCCAAGATTCGTGGGGACGGTCGGATACGCAGTATTTT,CASSQDSWGRSDTQYF
NA,TRBV28,NA,TRBJ1-4,TGTGCCAGCAGTTTGAACGGGAGACGGGAAAAACTGTTTTTT,CASSLNGRREKLFF
TRBD1,TRBV6-5,NA,TRBJ1-1,TGTGCCAGCAGCAGATTAGACAGGGTAGACGCTTTCTTT,CASSRLDRVDAFF
TRBD1,TRBV5-1,NA,TRBJ1-1,TGCGCCAGCAGCTTGGGACAGGGGGGCACTGAAGCTTTCTTT,CASSLGQGGTEAFF
NA,TRBV3-1/TRBV3-2,NA,TRBJ2-1,TGTGCCAGCAGCCACTATACAGCGAACAATGAGCAGTTCTTC,CASSHYTANNEQFF
NA,TRBV30,NA,TRBJ1-4,TGTGCCTGGACACCTACAGGGTCTCTTCGGGAAAAACTGTTTTTT,CAWTPTGSLREKLFF
TRBD1,TRBV18,NA,TRBJ2-2,TGTGCCAGCTCCCAAGGACAGGGGGCGAACACCGGGGAGCTGTTTTTT,CASSQGQGANTGELFF
TRBD1,TRBV5-1,NA,TRBJ2-2,TGCGCCAGCAGCCTAAACCCCCGGGGACAGGGTCGTGGCGGGGAGCTGTTTTTT,CASSLNPRGQGRGGELFF
NA,TRBV10-3,NA,TRBJ1-2,TGTGCCATCAGGAAAGCAGGGGAGAGTGGCTACACCTTC,CAIRKAGESGYTF
NA,TRBV28,NA,TRBJ1-1,TGTGCCAGCAGTTCCTGGGGGGGCGTCACTGAAGCTTTCTTT,CASSSWGGVTEAFF
TRBD1,TRBV6-5,few,TRBJ1-2,TGTGCCAGCAGTTACCTCGGGACAGGGTACGGCTACACCTTC,CASSYLGTGYGYTF
NA,TRBV2,NA,TRBJ1-2,TGTGCCAGCAGTGAAAGGATCTCCCCCAACTATGGCTACACCTTC,CASSERISPNYGYTF
TRBD1,TRBV25-1,NA,TRBJ1-2,TGTGCCAGCAGTGAATGGGACAGTTACTATGGCTACACCTTC,CASSEWDSYYGYTF
TRBD1,TRBV5-1,NA,TRBJ1-5,TGCGCCATCGTTGGGGACAGGGGGTTGGGAAGAGGGTATCAGCCCCAGCATTTT,CAIVGDRGLGRGYQPQHF
NA,TRBV27,NA,TRBJ1-6,TGTGCCAGCAGTTTAGGGAGGCAGGGCGAAAATTCACCCCTCCACTTT,CASSLGRQGENSPLHF
NA,TRBV28,NA,TRBJ2-1,TGTGCCAGCAGTACACCAAGAACTCGGAGCTCCTACAATGAGCAGTTCTTC,CASSTPRTRSSYNEQFF
TRBD1,TRBV19,NA,TRBJ1-2,TGTGCCAGTAGTATATACCCTATTGGGGCAGGGGGAGTTAACTATGGCTACACCTTC,CASSIYPIGAGGVNYGYTF
TRBD1,TRBV19,NA,TRBJ1-5,TGTGCCAGCAAACCTGACACCGGGACAGGGAATCAGCCCCAGCATTTT,CASKPDTGTGNQPQHF
TRBD1,TRBV7-2,NA,TRBJ1-1,TGTGCCAGCAGCTCCTCTCAGGGGGCCCTCACTGAAGCTTTCTTT,CASSSSQGALTEAFF
NA,TRBV5-1,NA,TRBJ1-2,TGCGCCAGCAGCTTGTCGCTCAGGGACTATGGCTACACCTTC,CASSLSLRDYGYTF
NA,TRBV6-5,NA,TRBJ1-5,TGTGCCAGCAGTTACTCGAAGGGTCAGCCCCAGCATTTT,CASSYSKGQPQHF
NA,TRBV12-3/TRBV12-4,NA,TRBJ2-4,TGTGCCAGCAGTTTCGGCAGAAACATTCAGTACTTC,CASSFGRNIQYF
TRBD1,TRBV18,NA,TRBJ1-1,TGTGCCAGCTCACCCGACAGGGACAACACTGAAGCTTTCTTT,CASSPDRDNTEAFF
NA,TRBV5-6,NA,TRBJ2-3,TGTGCCAGCAGCTGGGGGACCGACAGGCGGCCAGATACGCAGTATTTT,CASSWGTDRRPDTQYF
NA,TRBV5-1,NA,TRBJ1-1,TGCGCCAGCTCTTACGGGGGTCGGGTTATGAACACTGAAGCTTTCTTT,CASSYGGRVMNTEAFF
TRBD2,TRBV30,NA,TRBJ2-5,TGTGCCTGGAGTGTATTCGCGGCGGGGGGGGCAGGGATCCAGTACTTC,CAWSVFAAGGAGIQYF
NA,TRBV29-1,NA,TRBJ2-5,TGCAGCGGGAAGTCAGGTCAAGAGACCCAGTACTTC,CSGKSGQETQYF
TRBD1,TRBV11-2,NA,TRBJ1-4,TGTGCCAGCAGCTTGCTACAGGGGGTGGGTGAAAAACTGTTTTTT,CASSLLQGVGEKLFF
TRBD1,TRBV2,NA,TRBJ1-6,TGTGCCAGCAGTTTGACAGGGTGGGATTCACCCCTCCACTTT,CASSLTGWDSPLHF
NA,TRBV6-4,NA,TRBJ1-6,TGTGCCAGCAGTGAATCACCCCTCCACTTT,CASSESPLHF
NA,TRBV30,once,TRBJ1-2,TGTGCCTGGAGTCCTCGGACAGTTAACTATGGCTACACCTTC,CAWSPRTVNYGYTF
NA,TRBV19,NA,TRBJ1-2,TGTGCCAGTAGTCCAACAGTCTTCTATGGCTACACCTTC,CASSPTVFYGYTF
NA,TRBV19,NA,TRBJ1-2,TGTGCCAGTAGTATAGATCTAGGCAGGGGTATTGGCTACACCTTC,CASSIDLGRGIGYTF
NA,TRBV4-3,NA,TRBJ2-1,TGCGCCAGCAGCCGCCCGGGGGTCTACAATGAGCAGTTCTTC,CASSRPGVYNEQFF
TRBD1,TRBV5-1,NA,TRBJ2-1,TGCGCCAGCAGGACAGGGGGGGACAATGAGCAGTTCTTC,CASRTGGDNEQFF
TRBD2,TRBV9,NA,TRBJ2-5,TGTGCCAGCAGTAGAAACAGCGGGGGGAGCCAAGAGACCCAGTACTTC,CASSRNSGGSQETQYF
TRBD1,TRBV3-1/TRBV3-2,NA,TRBJ1-6,TGTGCCAGCAGCCAAGAAGGGGACAGGGGATTCAATTCACCCCTCCACTTT,CASSQEGDRGFNSPLHF
TRBD2,TRBV6-2/TRBV6-3,NA,TRBJ2-5,TGTGCCAGCAGTTACCCACTAGCGGGGGGTAAAGAGACCCAGTACTTC,CASSYPLAGGKETQYF
TRBD2,TRBV2,NA,TRBJ2-1,TGTGCCAGCATGCCGACTAGCGGCCCCCTGGATTCCTACAATGAGCAGTTCTTC,CASMPTSGPLDSYNEQFF
TRBD1,TRBV10-2,NA,TRBJ1-3,TGCGCCAGCTTAGGACAGGCTGGAAACACCATATATTTT,CASLGQAGNTIYF
TRBD1,TRBV7-7,NA,TRBJ2-5,TGTGCCAGCAGCCCATTCGGGACAGAAGAGACCCAGTACTTC,CASSPFGTEETQYF
TRBD1,TRBV11-2,NA,TRBJ1-4,TGTGCCAGCAGCTCCCCCGGGACAGGATATGAAAAACTGTTTTTT,CASSSPGTGYEKLFF
NA,TRBV6-5,once,TRBJ2-1,TGTGCCAGCAGATCCGGACAGCACAATGAGCAGTTCTTC,CASRSGQHNEQFF
NA,TRBV7-9,NA,TRBJ2-6,TGTGCCAGCAGCTTAAGGGTCGGGGCCAACGTCCTGACTTTC,CASSLRVGANVLTF
TRBD1,TRBV27,NA,TRBJ1-6,TGTGCCAGCAGTTTCTGGACAGGGGCTGATTCACCCCTCCACTTT,CASSFWTGADSPLHF
NA,TRBV11-2,NA,TRBJ2-1,TGTGCCAGCAGCTTATTGGCGGCGGGCTACAATGAGCAGTTCTTC,CASSLLAAGYNEQFF
NA,TRBV14,NA,TRBJ2-1,TGTGCCAGCAGCCGAGTGACTAGGGTCGATGAGCAGTTCTTC,CASSRVTRVDEQFF
NA,TRBV6-5,NA,TRBJ2-5,TGTGCCAGCAGTTATGGTGTGGGTTTAGGCCAAGAGACCCAGTACTTC,CASSYGVGLGQETQYF
TRBD1,TRBV6-5,NA,TRBJ1-5,TGTGCCAGCGGGGGACAGGCGGTGAATCAGCCCCAGCATTTT,CASGGQAVNQPQHF
TRBD1,TRBV9,NA,TRBJ2-1,TGTGCCAGCAGAGTGGACAGGGGGCGTAATGAGCAGTTCTTC,CASRVDRGRNEQFF
NA,TRBV15,few,TRBJ1-6,TGTGCCACCAGCAGATATAATTCACCCCTCCACTTT,CATSRYNSPLHF
NA,TRBV30,NA,TRBJ2-6,TGTGCCTGGAACGGTTACTCTGGGGCCAACGTCCTGACTTTC,CAWNGYSGANVLTF
NA,TRBV18,once,TRBJ2-5,TGTGCCAGCTCACCAATTGGGGGGGCCCAAGAGACCCAGTACTTC,CASSPIGGAQETQYF
NA,TRBV2,NA,TRBJ2-1,TGTGCCAGCAGGGAGGGACTCTCCTACAATGAGCAGTTCTTC,CASREGLSYNEQFF
NA,TRBV19,few,TRBJ2-1,TGTGCCAGTAGTATCTCCAGGGGGGGATACAATGAGCAGTTCTTC,CASSISRGGYNEQFF
TRBD1,TRBV2,NA,TRBJ2-5,TGTGCCAGCAGTGCGGACAGGGGACAAGAGACCCAGTACTTC,CASSADRGQETQYF